This is a list of T cell receptor beta chains from one sample in a study of blood T cell repertoires in COVID-19. Assay: immunoSEQ multiplex PCR; the TCRdb copy retains only in-frame clones and omits some. The sample has 50,000 to 60,000 clones; approximately 91% are singletons. What was sequenced was peripheral blood. The receptor source for this set is an elderly woman with acute or convalescent COVID-19. CDR3s include the opening cysteine and the closing phenylalanine or tryptophan. D genes are given only for firm matches.

>TRBJ2-1|TRBD2|TRBV13
TGTGCCAGCAGCCGCAGGGAGGGTCACAATGAGCAGTTCTTC
CASSRREGHNEQFF
>TRBJ1-5|NA|TRBV6-5
TGTGCCAGCAGTTACTCCGGGAATAGCAATCAGCCCCAGCATTTT
CASSYSGNSNQPQHF
>TRBJ2-7|NA|TRBV11-2
TGTGCCAGCCGGAGCCGGACAACCTACGAGCAGTACTTC
CASRSRTTYEQYF
>TRBJ2-1|TRBD2|TRBV19
TGTGCCAGTAGTACCGGGACTAGCTCCTACAATGAGCAGTTCTTC
CASSTGTSSYNEQFF
>TRBJ2-2|NA|TRBV9
TGTGCCAGCAGCGTAGGGGCGGACATGAACACCGGGGAGCTGTTTTTT
CASSVGADMNTGELFF
>TRBJ1-1|TRBD1|TRBV19
TGTGCCAGTAGTGGTACCGGGACAGTGAACACTGAAGCTTTCTTT
CASSGTGTVNTEAFF
>TRBJ2-2|TRBD1|TRBV5-4
TGTGCCAGCAGCTTCGACAGGGCGGGCCACACCGGGGAGCTGTTTTTT
CASSFDRAGHTGELFF
>TRBJ1-1|NA|TRBV2
TGTGCCAGCAGTACCGGGACAGAAGCTTTCTTT
CASSTGTEAFF
>TRBJ2-1|TRBD2|TRBV15
TGTGCCACCAGCAGAGATGTCCCTTCTTGGGCTAGCGGGACTAGGGGGGAGCAGTTCTTC
CATSRDVPSWASGTRGEQFF
>TRBJ1-2|NA|TRBV5-1
TGCGCCAGCAGCTCTACACAGGGAAACTATGGCTACACCTTC
CASSSTQGNYGYTF
>TRBJ2-5|NA|TRBV24-1
TGTGCCACCAGTGCCATCACGCCTGGGGGGGAGACCCAGTACTTC
CATSAITPGGETQYF
>TRBJ2-3|NA|TRBV18
TGTGCCAGCTCACCACCGGGGCTGTTGGGTACGCAGTATTTT
CASSPPGLLGTQYF
>TRBJ1-5|TRBD1|TRBV7-2
TGTGCCAGCAGCATGGGACAGGGGGGGAGTCAGCCCCAGCATTTT
CASSMGQGGSQPQHF
>TRBJ2-7|NA|TRBV19
TGTGCCAGTAGTATAGACCACAGTGTCTCCTACGAGCAGTACTTC
CASSIDHSVSYEQYF
>TRBJ2-7|TRBD2|TRBV3-1/TRBV3-2
TGTGCCAGCAGCCGGAATAGCGGGGCAGCTAGCTACGAGCAGTACTTC
CASSRNSGAASYEQYF
>TRBJ1-4|NA|TRBV11-3
TGTGCCAGCAGCAGAACAGGGAATAACGAAAAACTGTTTTTT
CASSRTGNNEKLFF
>TRBJ2-5|NA|TRBV11-3
TGTGCCAGCAGCCTTTGGGACACCGAAGAGACCCAGTACTTC
CASSLWDTEETQYF
>TRBJ2-2|TRBD2|TRBV5-1
TGCGCCAGCAGCCAGCGTTCGACTAGCGGCACCGGGGAGCTGTTTTTT
CASSQRSTSGTGELFF
>TRBJ2-1|NA|TRBV7-3
TGTGCCAGCTCCGGTCCAGCGGGTGAGCAGTTCTTC
CASSGPAGEQFF